The 9 T cell receptor beta chains below were found in one sample sequenced in a study of T cells after yellow fever vaccination. TCRdb reprocessed the 5' RACE reads with MiXCR, giving one entry per CDR3 protein. The table includes approximately 550,000 distinct CDR3 sequences, roughly 14% detected once. This specimen was PBMCs, taken on the day of the yellow fever booster vaccination. Receptors were obtained from a man aged 25-40 years who received the YFV17D yellow fever vaccine.

This clonotype was detected a few times. V gene TRBV7-8 combines with J gene TRBJ2-5, with a possible D match to TRBD1 (6 bases). V lost 3 bases and J lost 3, with 29 bases in between. The CDR3 length is 20 residues. Germline assignment: CDR1 SGHVS and CDR2 FQNEAQ. The CDR3 loop is CASSFLTGLSFSERKETQYF. The DNA for the CDR3 is TGTGCCAGCAGCTTCCTAACAGGGTTATCTTTTTCGGAGCGGAAAGAGACCCAGTACTTC.

This clonotype was detected only a few times. This chain connects TRBV28 to TRBJ2-1; D remains unclear. The length of the CDR3 is 13 residues. Germline CDR1 is MDHEN and CDR2 is SYDVKM. Trimming left V 8 bases short and J 2 bases short, with 10 bases between. The chain's CDR3 is CASGQIPYNEQFF. CDR3 DNA: TGTGCCAGCGGCCAGATTCCCTACAATGAGCAGTTCTTC. Based on the CDR3 plus reference TRBV28 and TRBJ2-1, the full variable domain is DVKVTQSSRYLVKRTGEKVFLECVQDMDHENMFWYRQDPGLGLRLIYFSYDVKMKEKGDIPEGYSVSREKKERFSLILESASTNQTSMYLCASGQIPYNEQFFGPGTRLTVL.

This clonotype was counted between two and nine times. The chain couples TRBV7-8 to TRBJ2-1; maybe TRBD1 (5 bases). Trimming pared 5 bases from V and 8 bases from J, leaving 13 bases between. CDR1 and CDR2 from the germline V gene are SGHVS and FQNEAQ. The CDR3 extends over 13 amino acids. The CDR3 DNA sequence: TGTGCCAGCAGCCTAGGGGTTGGGTATGAGCAGTTCTTC. Translated, it gives CASSLGVGYEQFF.

A few counts support this clonotype. The chain uses TRBV7-9 and TRBJ2-7; weak D call: TRBD1 (5 bases). The V and J ends lost 5 bases and 2 bases respectively, with 10 bases between them. Germline values: CDR1 SEHNR, CDR2 FQNEAQ (reference sequence). The CDR3 runs to 13 residues. This chain's CDR3 is CASSTRQTYEQYF. The CDR3 DNA reads as TGTGCCAGCAGCACTCGACAGACCTACGAGCAGTACTTC.

This clonotype was found many times. The rearrangement joins TRBV6-5 to TRBJ2-1, with TRBD1 matching over 8 bases. J gave up 3 bases and V 5 bases, and 3 bases lay outside the gene matches. CDR3 length: 14 amino acids. CDR1 is MNHEY, CDR2 SVGAGI, per germline. CDR3 sequence: CASSPGTGYNEQFF. CDR3 sequence (DNA): TGTGCCAGCAGTCCCGGGACAGGCTACAATGAGCAGTTCTTC.

This chain links TRBV5-1 with TRBJ2-3, with D perhaps TRBD2 (5 bases). This CDR3 is built from 15 residues. The germline CDR1 and CDR2 sequences are SGHRS and YFSETQ. V was pared by 1 base and J by 1 base, with 10 bases between. CDR3 region: CASSLRGLRTDTQYF. CDR3 in DNA: TGCGCCAGCAGCTTGCGCGGGCTCCGCACAGATACGCAGTATTTT.

There are a few counts of this clonotype. J is TRBJ2-1 and V is TRBV5-1; 14 bases map to TRBD2. CDR1 SGHRS and CDR2 YFSETQ come from the germline V gene. V gave up 4 bases and J gave up 7 bases; unmatched junction bases: 13. The CDR3 is 18 amino acids. CDR3 loop: CASSLYPPGTSGSNEQFF. CDR3 bases: TGCGCCAGCAGCCTCTATCCCCCCGGGACTAGCGGGAGTAATGAGCAGTTCTTC.

This clonotype was recorded a few times. The junction departs from the called germline gene at one end, perhaps through a read error. This chain connects TRBV20-1 to TRBJ2-3; D is ambiguous. The CDR3 loop spans 13 amino acids. Germline CDR1 reads DFQATT; CDR2 reads SNEGSKA (reference sequence). Written as DNA, the CDR3 is TGCAGTGCCAGAGACACAATCACAGATACGCAGTATTTT. Translation: CSARDTITDTQYF.

V and J are TRBV9 and TRBJ2-7, with D perhaps matching TRBD1 (6 bases). Trimming stripped 3 bases from V and 6 bases from J, with 16 bases between. This CDR3 is 14 amino acids long. CDR1 and CDR2 (germline): SGDLS, YYNGEE. Here the CDR3 reads CASSATGRPSEQYF. DNA for the CDR3: TGTGCCAGCAGCGCGACAGGACGTCCGAGCGAGCAGTACTTC. Supplemented by reference TRBV9 and TRBJ2-7, the full variable domain reads DSGVTQTPKHLITATGQRVTLRCSPRSGDLSVYWYQQSLDQGLQFLIQYYNGEERAKGNILERFSAQQFPDLHSELNLSSLELGDSALYFCASSATGRPSEQYFGPGTRLTVT.